This paragraph reports one TCR beta chain. Its matching antigen is unknown. The data stem from a study of metastatic and nonmetastatic thyroid tumors. As for the study in general: Patients with malignant and benign thyroid disease provided blood and tumor or nodule tissue, whose repertoires were compared.

Per the authors' pipeline: The distant-metastasis classifier for papillary thyroid cancer was built from CDR3 differences across clinicopathological groups. TCRdb reprocessed the PCR reads via MiXCR. The V and J calls, along with clone size, are taken from TCRdb and not from the paper's own processing. The table has some 83,000 clones, approximately 12% seen once. Until they underwent thyroid surgery, no patient had received any treatment. Findings and caveats of the study: Compared with benign nodules, malignant thyroid tumors were reported to have significantly higher TCR beta diversity in both blood and tumor.

With V trimmed by 1 base and J by 5 bases, 5 bases remained unmatched. The CDR3 covers 14 residues. Germline lookup yields CDR1 SGHDT and CDR2 YYEEEE. Sequencing used tumor tissue. The chain joins TRBV5-6 to TRBJ2-5; 7 bases match TRBD2. The sequence was collected from a female donor with papillary thyroid cancer or a benign thyroid nodule (not recorded which). Some clones in this sample may be carry-over from other donors' samples. The CDR3 DNA sequence: TGTGCCAGCAGCTTGTGCGGGAGAGGGGAGACCCAGTACTTC. It codes for CASSLCGRGETQYF.